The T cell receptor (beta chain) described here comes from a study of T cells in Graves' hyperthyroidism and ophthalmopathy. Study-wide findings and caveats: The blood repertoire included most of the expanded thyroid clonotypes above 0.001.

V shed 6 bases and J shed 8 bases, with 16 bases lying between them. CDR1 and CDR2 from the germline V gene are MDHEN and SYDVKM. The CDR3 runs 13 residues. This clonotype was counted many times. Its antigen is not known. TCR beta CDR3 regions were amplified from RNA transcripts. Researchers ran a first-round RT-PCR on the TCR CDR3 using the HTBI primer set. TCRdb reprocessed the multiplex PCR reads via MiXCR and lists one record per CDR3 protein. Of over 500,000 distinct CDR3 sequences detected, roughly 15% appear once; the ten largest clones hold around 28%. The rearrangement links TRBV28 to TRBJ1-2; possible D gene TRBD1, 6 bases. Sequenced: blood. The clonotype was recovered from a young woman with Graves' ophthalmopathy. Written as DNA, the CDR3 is TGTGCCAGCAGAAATCCGGGGGCTTACGGCTACACCTTC. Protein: CASRNPGAYGYTF.